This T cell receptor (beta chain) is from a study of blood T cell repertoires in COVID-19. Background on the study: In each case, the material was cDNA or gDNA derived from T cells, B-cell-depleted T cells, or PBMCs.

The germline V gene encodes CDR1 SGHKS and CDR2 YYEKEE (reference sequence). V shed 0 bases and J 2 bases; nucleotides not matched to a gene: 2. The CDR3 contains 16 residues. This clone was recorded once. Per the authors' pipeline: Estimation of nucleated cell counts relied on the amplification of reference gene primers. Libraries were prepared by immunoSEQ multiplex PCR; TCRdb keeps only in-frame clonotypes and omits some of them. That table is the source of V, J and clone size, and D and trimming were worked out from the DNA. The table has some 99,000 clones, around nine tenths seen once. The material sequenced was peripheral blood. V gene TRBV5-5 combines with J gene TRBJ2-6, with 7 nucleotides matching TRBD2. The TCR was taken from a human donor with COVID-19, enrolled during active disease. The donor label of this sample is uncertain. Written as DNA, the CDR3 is TGTGCCAGCAGCTTGGCGGGGAGGGCTGGGGCCAACGTCCTGACTTTC. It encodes CASSLAGRAGANVLTF.